The entry below describes one T cell receptor beta chain. In its sample, this clone was seen a few times. The specificity of this receptor is unknown. No base qualities exist here, and no much larger clone lies one base off it. The source of the sample is a study of cytomegalovirus exposure and HLA in healthy donors (TCRdb year 2017). General notes on the study: An earlier analysis of some 620 of the donors reported 276 Gb of sequence data and 117 million unique TCR beta sequences obtained from about 200 million T cells. An early release covering 500 to 750 HLA-typed donors comprised about 300 gigabases of sequencing data and around 86 million unique TCR sequences. Of the roughly 390 genotyped donors, 75% to 85% were placed in the genetic ancestry cluster associated with self-reported Caucasian donors. The study aimed to test whether cataloging public T cell receptors could reveal signatures of past pathogen exposure. Using immunosequencing, the study profiled T cell repertoires from 666 subjects and related those repertoires to cytomegalovirus serostatus. Besides the first cohort of hundreds of subjects, a separate validation cohort made up of roughly 130 different subjects was used. To predict cytomegalovirus infection status, the study brought together high-throughput TCR immunosequencing, statistical association of individual TCRs with disease status, and machine learning. In a later analysis, previously published TCR beta repertoires from roughly 710 donors were re-analyzed and high-resolution HLA genotyping was added so that TCR occurrence patterns could be studied. Rather than using new phenotypic data, the later analysis identified candidate immune exposures from TCR beta sequences and from how often those sequences occurred across donors. To decide whether each TCR beta V gene segment behaved as functional or pseudogenic, an earlier analysis of 587 of the donors relied on high-throughput TCR beta sequencing. Alongside the repertoire data, information on donor age, sex, ethnicity and CMV serostatus was compiled. In a later genetic analysis, genome-wide SNP genotypes for about 55% of the 666 donors were used, and that subset was treated as a discovery cohort. All discovery cohort repertoires had been generated on a single sequencing platform. HLA typing included class I and class II loci at four-digit resolution. The number of donors typed differed by locus, with about 629-640 for A, B, C, DRB1 and DQB1, 522 for DQA1, 600 to 610 for DPA1, and around 450 for DPB1. Roughly 5 DR-DQ haplotypes were handled as single units for association and clustering because linkage in the cohort was strong. Among around 400 genotyped donors of the cohort, an average of around 240,000 unique TCR beta nucleotide sequences were sequenced per donor, around 18% of them non-productive. Here is what the overall study found, with its caveats: A further reported finding was that TCR beta sequences accurately predicted the HLA-A and HLA-B alleles for most subjects in the first cohort. Immune exposure information for the cohort was limited to CMV serostatus. Most CMV-associated TCR beta chains appeared to be HLA-restricted in a later analysis, and the HLA associations seemed to be driven largely by CMV exposure. It was suggested by the authors that the approach could potentially be generalized to other disease states and immunological phenotypes. In a later analysis, around 17,000 TCR beta sequences were associated with specific HLA alleles at a false discovery rate of 0.05. Correlated functional status among segregating V segments might reflect linkage disequilibrium, but an unknown experimental factor could not be ruled out. A later analysis found that HLA-associated TCR beta chains were more clonally expanded and had lower generation probabilities than equally common non-associated chains. Most TCR sequences were observed very rarely across donors, whereas some public TCRs were present in many individuals. In a later analysis, TCR association rates were found to vary across HLA loci, with the most associated TCRs seen for DRB1 alleles and the fewest for HLA-C alleles. Only TCR beta chains were sequenced in this cohort, and the absence of alpha or paired-chain data limited detectable features. The earlier analysis of fewer than 750 of the donors excluded 15 to 20 rarely observed V segments, including chromosome 9 orphons, because counts were too low. The classifier was reported to diagnose cytomegalovirus status with high specificity and sensitivity in both the original cohort and the validation cohort. Because HLA typing was unavailable for some donors at each locus, only the typed subset was used in association tests. Compared with the 666-donor mean, donors in an Asian-associated ancestry cluster had fewer N-insertions in productive TCRs, according to a later genetic analysis. In a later analysis, several top co-occurrence clusters were reported to appear linked to parvovirus B19, influenza, CMV and Epstein-Barr virus. The study listed 150 to 200 TCR beta chains as associated with cytomegalovirus. Some IMGT-functional V segments, including TRBV6-2 and TRBV6-3, could not be distinguished by the 87-base-pair reads and were therefore excluded. Sequencing depth was assumed to be roughly uniform across donors in the presence/absence analyses, though that assumption may not hold. Strong co-occurrence of HLA alleles, especially DR and DQ, made assigning TCR associations to individual alleles difficult. V-gene and J-gene trimming of TCR beta chains was associated with a missense DCLRE1C variant in a later genetic analysis, and the association was replicated in an independent cohort. A few of the identified cytomegalovirus-associated TCR beta chains were confirmed in vitro to be specific for cytomegalovirus antigens. In an earlier analysis of under 600 of the donors, most TCR beta V segments were observed in productive rearrangements about 87% or about 30% of the time, broadly matching IMGT annotations. A cluster of highly shared sequence variants was judged likely to be a technical artifact of the sequencing pipeline.

The cohort comprised 666 healthy bone marrow donors. All cohort members were sampled while nominally healthy, although unrecorded immune exposures were likely present. The donor was CMV seronegative and belonged to the group of around 400 seronegative cohort members. A peripheral blood sample was provided by each donor, and peripheral blood mononuclear cells were used for TCR beta sequencing. The Qiagen DNeasy Blood Extraction Kit was used to extract genomic DNA from the blood cell samples. The CDR3 contains 13 residues, cysteine and phenylalanine counted. Kept here is only the CDR3 DNA, which spans 39 bases and is read in frame from base 1. Trimming takes 0 bases from V and 3 bases from J, and the germline ends sit 5 bases apart. According to the germline V gene (reference sequence), CDR1 reads PRHDT and CDR2 reads FYEKMQ. Preparation of the library involved the immunoSEQ multiplex PCR assay. The multiplex PCR relied on a mix of 60 forward primers for TCR Vbeta segments and 13 reverse primers for TCR Jbeta segments. The CDR3 region of rearranged TCR beta genes was amplified from genomic DNA by a multiplex PCR assay. On the Illumina HiSeq System, the amplified TCR beta libraries were sequenced as 87-base-pair reads. In the source study's methods: A later analysis counted about 80 million unique TCR beta chains across the 500 to 850 repertoires, and roughly 10 million of these chains were shared by at least two donors. Raw reads were error-corrected and collapsed into unique sequences with a nearest-neighbor algorithm that merged closely related sequences to remove PCR and sequencing errors. CDR3 sequences were aligned to IMGT reference sequences to assign V, D and J gene segments. For a sequence to be retained, at least a six-nucleotide match to both a V gene segment and a J gene segment was required. Rearrangements were classified as productive when the CDR3 lacked stop codons and remained in frame with V and J, and all other rearrangements were classified as non-productive. Following IMGT convention, CDR3 was defined as the stretch from the second conserved V-encoded cysteine to the conserved J-encoded phenylalanine. Sequences without an unambiguous match to a single V gene segment were excluded from the earlier analysis of almost 600 of the donors. In an earlier analysis of roughly 500 of the donors, V segments were called functional above 56.7% productive rearrangements and were called segregating when the between-donor standard deviation exceeded 5%. A statistical classification framework was built to diagnose cytomegalovirus status from the catalog of TCR beta chain sequences. In a later analysis, V and J genes were assigned by comparing TCR nucleotide sequences against IMGT/GENE-DB human TR gene sequences. In a later analysis, CDR3 sequences and most-parsimonious VDJ recombination scenarios were assigned using the TCRdist pipeline. In a later analysis, each TCR beta chain was defined by its CDR3 amino acid sequence together with its V-gene family, and reads lacking a unique V-gene family were excluded. In a later analysis, 450 to 600 highly shared, low-generation-probability nucleotide sequences were removed to address suspected cross-contamination and a sequencing artifact. In a later analysis, a clonal expansion index was calculated for each public chain from normalized within-repertoire ranks of inferred template counts. Generation probabilities in a later analysis came from a VDJ recombination model fitted to out-of-frame rearrangements, and those results were checked against IGoR. A later analysis scored TCR-TCR, TCR-HLA and TCR-CMV co-occurrence with hypergeometric tests, applying a repertoire-size bias correction to TCR pairs. False discovery rates were estimated in a later analysis by permuting HLA or CMV assignments 20 times. In a later analysis, co-occurring TCRs were grouped using DBSCAN, with TCRdist sequence similarity added in when clustering inside HLA-allele-positive subsets. Repertoires with fewer than 30,000 or more than 120,000 public chains were left out of co-occurrence clustering, as were about five repertoires with anomalous nucleotide sharing. TCRdb carries this immuneACCESS record with in-frame sequences only. Its versions omit some clonotypes, under half of them owing to an unresolved V gene in the studies checked, with the rest unexplained. That table is the source of V, J and clone size, and D and trimming were worked out from the DNA. Across this sample there are 150,000 or so clones, with 65% to 85% seen only once. The biggest ten clones account for roughly 2.8% of the sample.

This receptor chain uses TRBV13 and TRBJ1-1; a tentative D match to TRBD1 spans 5 bases. This TCR was recovered from a man between 18 and 29 years old in good health and CMV-seronegative. Sequencing was carried out using PBMCs. The CDR3 protein: CASSLGGDTEAFF. The nucleotide sequence is given as TGTGCCAGCAGCTTAGGAGGGGACACTGAAGCTTTCTTT.